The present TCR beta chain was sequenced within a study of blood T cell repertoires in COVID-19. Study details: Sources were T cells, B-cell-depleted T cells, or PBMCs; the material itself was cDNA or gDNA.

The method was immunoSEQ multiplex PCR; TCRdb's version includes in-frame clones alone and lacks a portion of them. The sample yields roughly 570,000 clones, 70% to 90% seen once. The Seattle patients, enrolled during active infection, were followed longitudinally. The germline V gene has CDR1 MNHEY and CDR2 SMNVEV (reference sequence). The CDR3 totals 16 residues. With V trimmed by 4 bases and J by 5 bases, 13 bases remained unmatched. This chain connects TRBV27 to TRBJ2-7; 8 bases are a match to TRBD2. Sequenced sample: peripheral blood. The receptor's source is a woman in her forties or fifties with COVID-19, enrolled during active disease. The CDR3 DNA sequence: TGTGCCAGCAGTTCATTCCTCCGGACTAGCAACCACGAGCAGTACTTC. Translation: CASSSFLRTSNHEQYF.